These 23 T cell receptor beta chains share one sample of origin, sequenced in a study of molecular identifiers for immune sequencing clone quantification. In TCRdb, the PCR reads were re-called with MiXCR into one record per CDR3 protein. The sample holds more than 550,000 distinct CDR3 sequences; 25% are singletons and the top ten take around 0.78%. Sequenced material: naive CD8+ T cells from blood, with Jurkat cell RNA spiked in. Subset specified: FACS-sorted CD8+CD4-CCR7+CD45RA+ naive T cells. The receptor source for this set is a human donor in good health. Some libraries in this study had Jurkat cell RNA spiked in.

A remark on this clonotype: A far larger clone is only one base removed, so a read error is likely. The chain employs TRBV7-9 and TRBJ2-3; tentatively, D is TRBD2 (6 bases). Germline-derived CDR1 and CDR2 are SEHNR and FQNEAQ (reference sequence). The CDR3 contains 14 residues. The CDR3 DNA is TGTGGCAGCAGTCTAGGGACTAGCACAGATACGCAGTATTTT. Protein sequence: CGSSLGTSTDTQYF.

This chain's CDR3 is CASSLSRAGASGIDTQYF. Written as DNA, the CDR3 is TGTGCCAGCAGTTTATCGAGAGCGGGAGCGTCGGGGATTGATACGCAGTATTTT. The chain employs TRBV27 and TRBJ2-3, with 8 bases that match TRBD2. This CDR3 comprises 18 residues. The germline CDR1 and CDR2 sequences are MNHEY and SMNVEV (reference sequence). Trimming took 0 bases from V and 6 from J; bases not matched to a gene: 14.

The rearrangement joins TRBV7-9 to TRBJ2-3; 14 positions match TRBD2. The length of the CDR3 is 18 residues. Germline V gives CDR1 SEHNR, CDR2 FQNEAQ (reference sequence). Unmatched junction bases numbered 7, after V lost 4 bases and J lost 1 base. The CDR3 DNA sequence: TGTGCCAGCAGCTCCGGGACTAGCGGGAGACCTGGCACAGATACGCAGTATTTT. Its translation: CASSSGTSGRPGTDTQYF.

The rearrangement joins TRBV7-2 to TRBJ1-6; D gene ambiguous. CDR3 length: 17 residues. The germline CDR1 and CDR2 sequences are SGHTA and FQGNSA. V lost 3 bases, J lost 5 bases, and 17 bases lay in between. CDR3 region: CASSLAYGSENNSPLHF. DNA of the CDR3: TGTGCCAGCAGCTTGGCGTACGGGTCAGAAAATAATTCACCCCTCCACTTT.

The chain carries TRBV9 and TRBJ1-1; tentative D call: TRBD1 (6 bases). The germline V gene has CDR1 SGDLS and CDR2 YYNGEE. V shed 4 bases and J shed 2 bases, with 18 bases lying between them. CDR3 length: 16 amino acids. The CDR3 region is CASSPEGGPPNTEAFF. The CDR3 nucleotides read TGTGCCAGCAGCCCCGAGGGGGGACCTCCTAACACTGAAGCTTTCTTT.

This clonotype was counted a few times. The genes are TRBV6-2 or TRBV6-3 and TRBJ2-1; weak D call: TRBD2 (5 bases). Germline values: CDR1 MNHEY, CDR2 SVGEGT. The CDR3 is 15 amino acids. V lost 6 bases and J 0 bases, leaving 12 bases between the germline ends. The CDR3 loop is CASSQTTSSYNEQFF. The CDR3 DNA follows: TGTGCCAGCAGCCAGACAACTAGCTCCTACAATGAGCAGTTCTTC.

V gene TRBV6-2 or TRBV6-3 combines with J gene TRBJ2-5; D call uncertain. CDR1 is MNHEY and CDR2 is SVGEGT in the germline V gene. The CDR3 covers 15 residues. V dropped 2 bases and J dropped 0 bases, with 10 bases sitting between them. CDR3: CASSYGPSDQETQYF. CDR3 DNA sequence: TGTGCCAGCAGTTACGGTCCCAGTGACCAAGAGACCCAGTACTTC.

This clonotype showed up many times. CDR3 region: CASSRRQGNTEAFF. CDR3 nucleotides: TGCGCCAGCAGCCGAAGACAGGGCAACACTGAAGCTTTCTTT. This chain links TRBV4-3 with TRBJ1-1, with 7 bases that match TRBD1. J gave up 2 bases and V 4 bases, and 4 bases lay outside the gene matches. Germline CDR1 and CDR2: LGHNA and YSLEER. This CDR3 is 14 amino acids long.

V usage is TRBV30 and J usage is TRBJ1-5; D unclear. The V end was cut by 2 bases, the J end by 2 bases, with 10 bases between. The CDR3 has 14 residues. Germline assignment: CDR1 GTSNPN and CDR2 SVGIG (reference sequence). The CDR3 here is CAWSIGIGNQPQHF. CDR3 nucleotide sequence: TGTGCCTGGAGTATTGGGATCGGCAATCAGCCCCAGCATTTT.

Points on this clonotype: A single base separates this from a much larger clone, so it may be a read error. The genes are TRBV30 and TRBJ2-3; weak D call: TRBD1 (6 bases). CDR3 length equals 14 residues. Per the germline V gene, CDR1 is GTSNPN and CDR2 is SVGIG (reference sequence). The CDR3 DNA is TGTGTCTGGAAGGGGGACCCCTCCACAGATACGCAGTATTTT. Protein sequence: CVWKGDPSTDTQYF.

This clonotype was found many times. The chain recombines TRBV20-1 with TRBJ1-3, with D unclear. This CDR3 comprises 14 residues. V was trimmed by 6 bases and J by 4 bases, leaving 16 bases between them. In germline, CDR1 is DFQATT, CDR2 SNEGSKA (reference sequence). CDR3 residues: CSAPGQAAGNTIYF. The CDR3 DNA is TGCAGTGCACCCGGGCAGGCGGCGGGAAACACCATATATTTT.

This clonotype was observed a handful of times. The CDR3 DNA reads as TGTGCCAGCAGCTTGAGGGAGACTTCCTACAATGAGCAGTTCTTC. Encoded protein: CASSLRETSYNEQFF. The V and J genes are TRBV5-6 and TRBJ2-1, with a weak D call TRBD2 (5 bases). In germline, CDR1 is SGHDT, CDR2 YYEEEE. V lost 1 base to trimming and J lost 1 base, with 9 bases between them. The CDR3 is made up of 15 amino acids.

The CDR3, as DNA: TGTGCCTGGAGTGATCAGAACTCCTACGAGCAGTACTTC. Residues: CAWSDQNSYEQYF. The chain carries TRBV30 and TRBJ2-7; D uncertain. Trimming left V 1 base short and J 0 bases short, with 7 bases between. Germline V gene lookup returns CDR1 GTSNPN and CDR2 SVGIG (reference sequence). CDR3 length: 13 residues. Filled out from reference TRBV30 and TRBJ2-7, the complete variable domain reads SQTIHQWPATLVQPVGSPLSLECTVEGTSNPNLYWYRQAAGRGLQLLFYSVGIGQISSEVPQNLSASRPQDRQFILSSKKLLLSDSGFYLCAWSDQNSYEQYFGPGTRLTVT.

This clonotype was recorded a few times. This rearrangement joins TRBV7-9 to TRBJ2-7, with D maybe TRBD1 (5 bases). Germline-derived CDR1 and CDR2 are SEHNR and FQNEAQ (reference sequence). The CDR3 runs 14 residues. V lost 1 base and J 5 bases, leaving 12 bases between the germline ends. This CDR3 reads CASSLVSGFHEQYF. The CDR3 coding sequence is TGTGCCAGCAGCTTAGTTTCAGGGTTCCACGAGCAGTACTTC.

Concerning this clonotype itself: This may stem from a read error, because a much larger clone lies one nucleotide away. This chain connects TRBV4-3 to TRBJ2-3; no clear D. Per the germline V gene, CDR1 is LGHNA and CDR2 is YSLEER. The CDR3 has 15 amino acids. The V and J ends lost 1 base and 0 bases respectively, with 8 bases between them. The CDR3 loop is CASSQGTESTDTQYF. The CDR3 DNA is TGCGCCAGCAGCCAAGGGACCGAAAGCACAGATACGCAGTATTTT.

The table lists this clonotype with many counts. The V gene is TRBV28, the J gene TRBJ2-3; D is undetermined. This CDR3 is 15 amino acids long. V shed 10 bases and J shed 4 bases, with 21 bases lying between them. The germline V gene has CDR1 MDHEN and CDR2 SYDVKM. The CDR3 coding sequence is TGTGCCACCCTCCGAAACACAAGGACCGCAGATACGCAGTATTTT. Translation gives CATLRNTRTADTQYF.

This clonotype has more than one count but fewer than ten. V usage is TRBV11-2 and J usage is TRBJ2-2; D is perhaps TRBD1 (5 bases). The CDR3 is 16 residues long. Per the germline V gene, CDR1 is SGHAT and CDR2 is FQNNGV. V lost 5 bases and J 0 bases, leaving 13 bases between the germline ends. CDR3 protein: CASSPRVTTNTGELFF. The CDR3 region has the DNA TGTGCCAGCAGCCCCAGGGTTACGACGAACACCGGGGAGCTGTTTTTT.

Regarding this clonotype: This could be a read error, since a much larger clone is one nucleotide away. This chain links TRBV3-1 with TRBJ2-7, with a tentative D call TRBD1 (5 bases). V lost 4 bases and J 0 bases, leaving 10 bases between the germline ends. CDR1 is LGHDT and CDR2 is YNNKEL in the germline V gene (reference sequence). The CDR3 has 14 residues. CDR3 sequence: CASSPDTPSYEQYF. Here the CDR3 DNA reads TGTGCCAGCAGCCCGGACACCCCCTCCTACGAGCAGTACTTC.

This clonotype was recorded many times. This rearrangement joins TRBV24-1 to TRBJ2-2; no definite D call. Germline V gene lookup returns CDR1 KGHDR and CDR2 SFDVKD. V lost 5 bases and J 6 bases, leaving 6 bases between the germline ends. CDR3 length: 12 residues. The CDR3 DNA sequence: TGTGCCACCAGTGCCGGATCCGGGGAGCTGTTTTTT. This encodes CATSAGSGELFF.

Comment on this clonotype: Given a much more abundant clone one base away, this may be a read error. The chain combines TRBV7-9 with TRBJ2-3; D might be TRBD1 or TRBD2, each matching 5 bases. CDR1 is SEHNR, CDR2 FQNEAQ, per germline (reference sequence). This CDR3 is built from 13 residues. This CDR3 is CASCFPGTLAQYF. The CDR3 bases are TGTGCCAGCTGCTTCCCGGGGACCTTAGCGCAGTATTTT.

This chain uses TRBV7-2 with TRBJ2-1; the D gene is possibly TRBD2 (5 bases). Trimming removed 0 bases at V and 3 bases at J, with 12 bases between. Germline V lookup: CDR1 SGHTA, CDR2 FQGNSA. This CDR3 comprises 16 residues. CDR3: CASSLAPGIGYNEQFF. The CDR3 DNA reads as TGTGCCAGCAGCTTAGCCCCCGGGATTGGCTACAATGAGCAGTTCTTC.

This clonotype was picked up many times. V and J are TRBV7-9 and TRBJ2-7; TRBD1 aligns across 7 bases. The length of the CDR3 is 14 residues. Germline V gene lookup returns CDR1 SEHNR and CDR2 FQNEAQ (reference sequence). The ends lost 4 bases at V and 2 bases at J; junction bases unmatched: 5. The CDR3 sequence is CASSSGQRPYEQYF. The CDR3 nucleotides are TGTGCCAGCAGCTCGGGACAGCGCCCCTACGAGCAGTACTTC. Combining the CDR3 with reference TRBV7-9 and TRBJ2-7 gives the whole variable domain DTGVSQNPRHKITKRGQNVTFRCDPISEHNRLYWYRQTLGQGPEFLTYFQNEAQLEKSRLLSDRFSAERPKGSFSTLEIQRTEQGDSAMYLCASSSGQRPYEQYFGPGTRLTVT.

Many counts were recorded for this clonotype. The rearrangement links TRBV7-9 to TRBJ2-3, with unresolved D. The V end lost 5 bases, the J end lost 1 base, and 13 bases lay between the germline ends. This CDR3 contains 15 residues. Germline CDR1 reads SEHNR; CDR2 reads FQNEAQ (reference sequence). CDR3 DNA sequence: TGTGCCAGCAGCACTCTCCCAGGCGGCACAGATACGCAGTATTTT. The encoded protein is CASSTLPGGTDTQYF.